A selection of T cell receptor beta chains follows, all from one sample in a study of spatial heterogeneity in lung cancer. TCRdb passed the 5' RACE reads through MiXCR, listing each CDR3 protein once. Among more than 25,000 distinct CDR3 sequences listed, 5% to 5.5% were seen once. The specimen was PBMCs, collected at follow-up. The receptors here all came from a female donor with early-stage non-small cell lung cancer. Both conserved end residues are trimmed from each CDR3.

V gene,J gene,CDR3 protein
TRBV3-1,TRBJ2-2,ASSQGTSGRHGELF
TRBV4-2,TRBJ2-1,ASSQGGASGAQSNEQF
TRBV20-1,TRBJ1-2,SASGDRVGYGYT
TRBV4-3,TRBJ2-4,ASSQDVGQGKNIQY
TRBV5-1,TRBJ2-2,ASSLGQINTGELF
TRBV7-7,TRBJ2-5,ASSKKLGGQETQY
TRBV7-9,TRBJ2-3,ASSFTGAADTQY
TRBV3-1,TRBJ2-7,ASSQIGYEQY
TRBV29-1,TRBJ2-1,SVGETGNNEQF
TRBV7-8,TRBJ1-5,ASTHSAGANQPQH
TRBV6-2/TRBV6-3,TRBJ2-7,ASSRDEGSYEQY
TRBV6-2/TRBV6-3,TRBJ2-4,ASSSRGAKNIQY
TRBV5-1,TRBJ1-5,ASSLTGGWNQPQH
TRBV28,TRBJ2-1,ASSSGGHKPFNEQF
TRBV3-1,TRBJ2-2,ASSQDPNTGELF
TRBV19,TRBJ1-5,ASSPPGNSQPQH
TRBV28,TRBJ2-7,ASSLAGQSSYEQY
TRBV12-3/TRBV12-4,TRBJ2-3,ASTARGDTQY
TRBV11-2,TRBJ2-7,ASSLEDARD
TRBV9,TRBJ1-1,ASSMDGLMNTEAF
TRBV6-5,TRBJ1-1,ASKVLDLQGSEAF
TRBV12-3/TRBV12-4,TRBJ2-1,ASSLEPGPYNEQF